What follows are 2 T cell receptor beta chains derived from one specimen sequenced in a study of shared clonotypes between healthy human individuals. Here immunoSEQ multiplex PCR was the method, and the copy in TCRdb shows in-frame clones only, minus some. The repertoire has millions of clones, approximately 95% of them found once; the top ten carry approximately 0.4%. The sample was naive CD4+ T cells from PBMCs. Subset described: CD45RA+ positively selected. These receptors came from a man aged 18 to 30 in good health. Some clones in this sample may be carry-over from other donors' samples.

The rearrangement links TRBV6-6 to TRBJ2-7; 7 bases line up with TRBD1. The germline V gene has CDR1 MNHNY and CDR2 SVGAGI (reference sequence). The J segment lost 8 bases and the V segment lost 2 bases, leaving 12 bases of the junction unmatched. This CDR3 has 15 amino acids. The CDR3 bases are TGTGCCAGCAGTTACACCTCCGGACAGGTGGGACAGCAGTACTTC. It specifies CASSYTSGQVGQQYF.

CDR3 nucleotide sequence: TGTGCCAGCAGCTTGGTAGCCAGGGGGGAGACCCAGTACTTC. Translated, it gives CASSLVARGETQYF. The rearrangement links TRBV5-4 to TRBJ2-5; 7 bases are shared with TRBD1. Germline CDR1 and CDR2: SGHNT and YYREEE (reference sequence). The CDR3 is 14 amino acids. Unmatched junction bases numbered 4, after V lost 0 bases and J lost 5 bases.